The subject of this entry is one TCR beta chain. The ends were cut back, 4 bases at V and 3 bases at J, with 6 bases in the middle. The CDR3 has 12 residues. CDR1 and CDR2 from the germline V gene are SGHTA and FQGNSA. Repertoires were generated with immunoSEQ multiplex PCR, while TCRdb's copy carries only in-frame clones and drops some. The sample carries around 100,000 clones, 87% recorded once. The data are from a study of PD-L1 blockade in urothelial cancer. Time point defined: pretreatment peripheral blood. The V and J genes are TRBV7-2 and TRBJ2-5; D remains unclear. This TCR came from a man in his 60s with urothelial cancer. The sample was PBMCs, taken around atezolizumab (anti-PD-L1) treatment. CDR3 nucleotide sequence: TGTGCCAGCAGCTCGTACAAAGAGACCCAGTACTTC. Translating gives CASSSYKETQYF.